This T cell receptor beta chain was found in a study of cytomegalovirus exposure and HLA in healthy donors (dated by TCRdb to 2016 to 2017). Regarding the complete study: In an earlier analysis of approximately 500 of the donors, 276 Gb of sequence data and just under 120 million unique TCR beta sequences from roughly 180 million T cells were reported. Of the 300 to 450 genotyped donors, about 80% fell in the genetic ancestry cluster associated with self-reported Caucasian donors. In a later analysis, previously published TCR beta repertoires from several hundred donors were re-analyzed and high-resolution HLA genotyping was added so that TCR occurrence patterns could be studied. Rather than using new phenotypic data, the later analysis identified candidate immune exposures from TCR beta sequences and from how often those sequences occurred across donors. The study combined high-throughput TCR immunosequencing, statistical association of individual TCRs with disease status, and machine learning to predict cytomegalovirus infection status. The study aimed to test whether signatures of past pathogen exposure could be identified by cataloging public T cell receptors. Across roughly 420 genotyped donors of the cohort, an average of about 240,000 unique TCR beta nucleotide sequences per donor were sequenced, and roughly 20% of those sequences were non-productive. Roughly 5 DR-DQ haplotypes were handled as single units for association and clustering because linkage in the cohort was strong. An earlier analysis of around 640 of the donors used high-throughput TCR beta sequencing to judge whether each TCR beta V gene segment behaved as functional or pseudogenic. In addition to the first cohort of 650 to 800 subjects, a separate validation cohort of 120 different subjects was used. All discovery cohort repertoires had been generated on a single sequencing platform. The study used immunosequencing to profile the T cell repertoires of hundreds of subjects and linked those repertoires to cytomegalovirus serostatus. A later genetic analysis used genome-wide SNP genotypes for about 65% of the 666 donors, treating that subset as a discovery cohort. HLA typing included class I and class II loci at four-digit resolution. Roughly 300 gigabases of sequencing data and about 92 million unique TCR sequences made up an early release that covered about 640 HLA-typed donors. Alongside the repertoire data, information on donor age, sex, ethnicity and CMV serostatus was compiled. The number of typed donors differed by locus: roughly 620-640 for A, B, C, DRB1 and DQB1; 522 for DQA1; over 600 for DPA1; and 400 to 480 for DPB1. Here is what the overall study found, with its caveats: The presence/absence analyses assumed that sequencing depth was roughly uniform across donors, and that assumption may not be true. Several of the top co-occurrence clusters appeared to be linked to parvovirus B19, influenza, CMV and Epstein-Barr virus, according to a later analysis. Approximately 16 rarely observed V segments, including chromosome 9 orphons, were excluded from the earlier analysis of about 600 of the donors because counts were too low. In the study, around 160 TCR beta chains were listed as associated with cytomegalovirus. A further reported finding was that TCR beta sequences accurately predicted the HLA-A and HLA-B alleles for most subjects in the first cohort. Assigning TCR associations to individual alleles was difficult when HLA alleles, especially DR and DQ, strongly co-occurred. Because HLA typing was missing for some donors at each locus, association tests included only the typed subset. It was suggested by the authors that the approach could potentially be generalized to other disease states and immunological phenotypes. Linkage disequilibrium might explain the correlated functional status among segregating V segments, but an unknown experimental factor could not be excluded. Compared with the approximately 600-donor mean, donors in an Asian-associated ancestry cluster had fewer N-insertions in productive TCRs, according to a later genetic analysis. V-gene and J-gene trimming of TCR beta chains was associated with a missense DCLRE1C variant in a later genetic analysis, and the association was replicated in an independent cohort. In a later analysis, TCR association rates were found to vary across HLA loci, with the most associated TCRs seen for DRB1 alleles and the fewest for HLA-C alleles. For the cohort, immune exposure information was limited to CMV serostatus. Across donors, most TCR sequences were observed very rarely, whereas some public TCRs were present in many individuals. In a later analysis, HLA-associated TCR beta chains were found to be more clonally expanded and to have lower generation probabilities than equally common non-associated chains. A few of the identified cytomegalovirus-associated TCR beta chains were confirmed in vitro to be specific for cytomegalovirus antigens. The classifier was reported to diagnose cytomegalovirus status with high specificity and sensitivity in both the original cohort and the validation cohort. An earlier analysis of approximately 530 of the donors showed that most TCR beta V segments appeared in productive rearrangements either about 87% or about 30% of the time, which broadly matched IMGT annotations. In this cohort, only TCR beta chains were sequenced, and detectable features were limited by the absence of alpha or paired-chain data. The 87-base-pair reads could not distinguish some IMGT-functional V segments, including TRBV6-2 and TRBV6-3, so those segments were excluded. In a later analysis, most CMV-associated TCR beta chains were found to appear HLA-restricted, with HLA associations seemingly driven largely by CMV exposure. In a later analysis, some 18,000 TCR beta sequences were associated with specific HLA alleles at a false discovery rate of 0.05. A cluster of highly shared sequence variants was judged likely to represent a technical artifact of the sequencing pipeline.

Regarding this clone: Its antigen specificity is not known. Qualities for individual bases were not recorded, and no much larger clone is one base off.

Libraries were made using the immunoSEQ multiplex PCR assay. The multiplex PCR relied on a mix of 60 forward primers for TCR Vbeta segments and 13 reverse primers for TCR Jbeta segments. The CDR3 region of rearranged TCR beta genes was amplified from genomic DNA by a multiplex PCR assay. On the Illumina HiSeq System, the amplified TCR beta libraries were sequenced as 87-base-pair reads. As for the authors' bioinformatics: Across the 670 or so repertoires, a later analysis counted tens of millions of unique TCR beta chains, 9.5 million to 12 million of which were shared by at least two donors. A nearest-neighbor algorithm error-corrected the raw reads and collapsed the reads into unique sequences, merging closely related sequences to remove PCR and sequencing errors. Alignment of CDR3 sequences to IMGT reference sequences was used to assign V, D and J gene segments. For a sequence to be retained, at least a six-nucleotide match to both a V gene segment and a J gene segment was required. Rearrangements were called productive when the CDR3 lacked stop codons and stayed in frame with V and J; all others were non-productive. CDR3 was defined according to IMGT convention as the region running from the second conserved V-encoded cysteine to the conserved J-encoded phenylalanine. In an earlier analysis of 587 of the donors, sequences lacking an unambiguous match to a single V gene segment were excluded. In an earlier analysis of 587 of the donors, V segments were called functional above 56.7% productive rearrangements and were called segregating when the between-donor standard deviation exceeded 5%. A statistical classification framework was built to diagnose cytomegalovirus status from the catalog of TCR beta chain sequences. In a later analysis, TCR nucleotide sequences were compared against IMGT/GENE-DB human TR gene sequences so that V and J genes could be assigned. The TCRdist pipeline was used in a later analysis to assign CDR3 sequences and most-parsimonious VDJ recombination scenarios. In a later analysis, each TCR beta chain was defined by its CDR3 amino acid sequence together with its V-gene family, and reads without a unique V-gene family were excluded. As a way to deal with suspected cross-contamination and a sequencing artifact, a later analysis dropped roughly 620 nucleotide sequences that were highly shared and had low generation probability. In a later analysis, a clonal expansion index was calculated for each public chain from normalized within-repertoire ranks of inferred template counts. Generation probabilities in a later analysis came from a VDJ recombination model fitted to out-of-frame rearrangements, and those results were checked against IGoR. In a later analysis, TCR-TCR, TCR-HLA and TCR-CMV co-occurrence was scored with hypergeometric tests, and a repertoire-size bias correction was applied to TCR pairs. To estimate false discovery rates, a later analysis permuted the HLA or CMV assignments 20 times. In a later analysis, co-occurring TCRs were grouped using DBSCAN, and TCRdist sequence similarity was added for clustering within HLA-allele-positive subsets. Co-occurrence clustering excluded repertoires with fewer than 30,000 or more than 120,000 public chains, plus five with anomalous nucleotide sharing. TCRdb mirrors the immuneACCESS table, restricted to in-frame sequences. Some clones are absent from its copies; in checked studies, under half trace to an unresolved V gene, and the reason for the others is unknown. V, J and clone size were drawn from that table, and D and trimming were deduced from the DNA. In this sample the table shows around 150,000 clones, about 64% of which occur a single time. The top ten constitute under 2.5% of the sample.

The CDR3 has 12 amino acids, counting the end cysteine and phenylalanine. Only the CDR3 DNA stays, 36 bases, in frame from base 1. The germline V gene encodes CDR1 SNHLY and CDR2 FYNNEI. V and J are truncated by 5 bases and 6 bases respectively, leaving an intervening sequence of 9 bases. The cohort was made up of 666 healthy bone marrow donors. At the time of sampling, every cohort member was nominally healthy, though immune exposures that went unrecorded were likely present. The donor was CMV seronegative and belonged to the group of over 300 seronegative cohort members. Every donor gave a peripheral blood sample, and the peripheral blood mononuclear cells from that sample were used for TCR beta sequencing. Genomic DNA extraction from the blood cell samples was performed with the Qiagen DNeasy Blood Extraction Kit.

The rearrangement combines TRBV2 with TRBJ2-3; no D gene is confidently identified. Sequencing was carried out using PBMCs. The sequence came from a woman aged 40 to 55 in good health and CMV-seronegative. CDR3 sequence: CASSLLVDTQYF. The nucleotide sequence is given as TGTGCCAGCAGTCTGCTAGTTGATACGCAGTATTTT.